One and the same sample provided the 22 T cell receptor beta chains below, sequenced in a study of control samples from healthy donors and cancer patients. Profiled with immunoSEQ multiplex PCR; TCRdb holds only in-frame clones, not every one. The repertoire consists of approximately 150,000 clones, with 95% to 96% occurring once and the leading ten covering over 1%. Sequenced material: blood. These receptors originate from a woman in her 30s in good health.

The CDR3 nucleotides read TGTGCCAGCAGCCAAGAAGGGGGGAGAGATACGCAGTATTTT. Protein sequence: CASSQEGGRDTQYF. This chain uses TRBV4-2 with TRBJ2-3; perhaps D is TRBD1 or TRBD2 (6 bases each). Germline CDR1 reads LGHNA; CDR2 reads YNFKEQ. There are 14 residues in the CDR3. Trimming took 0 bases from V and 5 from J, leaving 9 bases between them.

This chain connects TRBV13 to TRBJ2-7, with 8 bases identical to TRBD1. Losses at the gene ends were 2 bases for V and 2 bases for J; bases not matched to a gene: 5. The CDR3 sequence is 15 residues long. Germline CDR1 PRHDT, CDR2 FYEKMQ (reference sequence). The CDR3 DNA reads as TGTGCCAGCAGCTTATTTGGGACAGGTGCCTACGAGCAGTACTTC. Protein: CASSLFGTGAYEQYF.

The chain links TRBV10-2 to TRBJ1-4, with a weak D call TRBD1 (5 bases). The CDR3 covers 15 residues. Per germline, CDR1 WSHSY and CDR2 SAAADI. Trimming stripped 6 bases from V and 4 bases from J, with 15 bases between. The CDR3 sequence is CASRHWDGINEKLFF. Here the CDR3 DNA reads TGCGCCAGCAGGCACTGGGACGGCATTAATGAAAAACTGTTTTTT.

The chain uses TRBV11-1 and TRBJ2-7, with 9 bases aligning to TRBD1. Losses at the gene ends were 6 bases for V and 6 bases for J; bases not matched to a gene: 9. CDR3 length: 14 amino acids. The germline gives CDR1 SGHAT, CDR2 FQDESV (reference sequence). The CDR3 protein is CASRSTGGFGEQYF. The CDR3 DNA reads as TGTGCCAGCAGATCAACAGGGGGCTTTGGCGAGCAGTACTTC.

This chain uses TRBV6-5 with TRBJ1-2; the D is unclear. The CDR3 consists of 12 residues. CDR1 is MNHEY and CDR2 is SVGAGI in the germline V gene. The ends were cut back, 8 bases at V and 5 bases at J, with 12 bases in the middle. The CDR3 nucleotides are TGTGCCAGCCGACGGGAGGCATATGGCTACACCTTC. It specifies CASRREAYGYTF.

This sequence joins TRBV18 and TRBJ1-3, with D maybe TRBD1 (5 bases). The CDR3 spans 15 residues. V dropped 3 bases and J dropped 0 bases, with 9 bases sitting between them. CDR1 KGHSH and CDR2 LQKENI come from the germline V gene. The CDR3 loop is CASSPLGRSGNTIYF. CDR3 sequence (DNA): TGTGCCAGCTCACCCCTGGGGCGCTCTGGAAACACCATATATTTT.

The gene calls are TRBV18 and TRBJ2-1, with D unclear. The CDR3 covers 13 residues. V was cut by 5 bases and J by 10 bases, with 15 bases left in between. CDR1 is KGHSH, CDR2 LQKENI, per germline. The CDR3 region has the DNA TGTGCCAGCTCAAGTAACACGGTTAGGGAGCAGTTCTTC. It translates to CASSSNTVREQFF.

The CDR3: CSAKQDTQYF. DNA of the CDR3: TGCAGTGCAAAACAGGATACGCAGTATTTT. The chain carries TRBV20-1 and TRBJ2-3; D uncertain. The CDR3 totals 10 residues. Germline CDR1 is DFQATT and CDR2 is SNEGSKA (reference sequence). The V and J ends lost 6 bases and 6 bases respectively, with 7 bases between them.

The rearrangement links TRBV3-1 (or the pseudogene TRBV3-2) to TRBJ2-1; a possible D gene is TRBD2 (5 bases). Germline loops: CDR1 LGHDT, CDR2 YNNKEL (reference sequence). V lost 0 bases, J lost 1 base, and 7 bases lay in between. This CDR3 has 15 amino acids. CDR3 residues: CASSQELASYNEQFF. As DNA, the CDR3 is TGTGCCAGCAGCCAAGAGCTAGCATCCTACAATGAGCAGTTCTTC.

The rearrangement uses TRBV4-2 and TRBJ1-5; D possibly corresponds to TRBD1 (5 bases). This CDR3 is built from 15 residues. Germline V lookup: CDR1 LGHNA, CDR2 YNFKEQ. The ends were cut back, 0 bases at V and 3 bases at J, with 9 bases in the middle. CDR3 amino acids: CASSQDGATNQPQHF. The CDR3 DNA is TGTGCCAGCAGCCAAGACGGGGCTACCAATCAGCCCCAGCATTTT.

There are a few counts of this clone. V usage is TRBV28 and J usage is TRBJ2-5; weak D call: TRBD2 (5 bases). Germline V gives CDR1 MDHEN, CDR2 SYDVKM. V lost 10 bases to trimming and J lost 2 bases, with 17 bases between them. There are 14 residues in the CDR3. The CDR3 nucleotides read TGTGCCACCTCCTTAGGCGGGCCACAAGAGACCCAGTACTTC. This codes for CATSLGGPQETQYF.

The sample holds one count of this clone. The chain joins TRBV12-3 or TRBV12-4 to TRBJ1-5; D is ambiguous. V was shortened by 0 bases and J by 7 bases, with 7 bases between the two germline ends. The CDR3 spans 13 residues. DNA of the CDR3: TGTGCCAGCAGTTTAGCGCGGGAGCAGCCCCAGCATTTT. Translated, it gives CASSLAREQPQHF.

Regarding this clone: Distinct nucleotide sequences in the sample also encode this CDR3. This chain uses TRBV28 with TRBJ1-2; TRBD1 might be the D (6 bases). The CDR3 is made up of 12 amino acids. V was clipped by 2 bases and J by 5 bases, with 6 bases between them. Per germline, CDR1 MDHEN and CDR2 SYDVKM. DNA of the CDR3: TGTGCCAGCAGTTTACAGGGGTATGGCTACACCTTC. This encodes CASSLQGYGYTF.

The chain has TRBV28 and TRBJ2-1, with 7 nucleotides matching TRBD2. V shed 1 base, J shed 2 bases, and the junction held 5 bases outside the gene matches. CDR3 length: 16 amino acids. Germline V gene data show CDR1 as MDHEN and CDR2 as SYDVKM. Written as DNA, the CDR3 is TGTGCCAGCAGTTTATTGGCGGGAGTAACCTACAATGAGCAGTTCTTC. Translating it yields CASSLLAGVTYNEQFF.

J is TRBJ2-2 and V is TRBV29-1; 11 nucleotides line up with TRBD2. The germline gives CDR1 SQVTM, CDR2 ANQGSEA. CDR3 length: 14 amino acids. V shed 6 bases, J shed 8 bases, and the junction held 8 bases outside the gene matches. This CDR3 is CSVLLAGEWGELFF. The CDR3 DNA follows: TGCAGCGTCCTACTAGCGGGGGAATGGGGGGAGCTGTTTTTT.

The chain links TRBV29-1 to TRBJ2-7, with D maybe TRBD1 (7 bases). CDR3 length: 14 amino acids. Trimming took off 4 bases at V and 5 bases at J, with 18 bases between the two ends. Looked up from germline, CDR1 is SQVTM and CDR2 is ANQGSEA. The DNA for the CDR3 is TGCAGCGTTGGGGGGCGGCAGGGGGGCCACGAGCAGTACTTC. It yields the protein CSVGGRQGGHEQYF.

V usage is TRBV28 and J usage is TRBJ2-2; D is ambiguous. The CDR3 length is 16 residues. Looked up from germline, CDR1 is MDHEN and CDR2 is SYDVKM. Trimming cost V 6 bases and J 1 base, with 15 bases left between them. Here the CDR3 reads CASRIPGLQNTGELFF. The CDR3 DNA sequence: TGTGCCAGCAGAATACCGGGCCTTCAGAACACCGGGGAGCTGTTTTTT.

This clone was recorded only once. J is TRBJ1-1 and V is TRBV19; D gene uncertain. V lost 5 bases to trimming and J lost 0 bases, with 16 bases between them. CDR1 and CDR2 from the germline V gene are LNHDA and SQIVND (reference sequence). The CDR3 sequence is 16 residues long. CDR3 in DNA: TGTGCCAGTAGTCACCCCCCAGGTACAATGAACACTGAAGCTTTCTTT. Its protein product is CASSHPPGTMNTEAFF.

The chain uses TRBV5-1 and TRBJ2-5; possibly TRBD1 for D (6 bases). The CDR3 is 15 amino acids. The V gene lost 0 bases and the J gene lost 2 bases, with 11 bases spanning the gap. Per germline, CDR1 SGHRS and CDR2 YFSETQ. The CDR3 is CASSLGRQEQETQYF. DNA of the CDR3: TGCGCCAGCAGCTTGGGGAGACAGGAACAAGAGACCCAGTACTTC.

V and J are TRBV30 and TRBJ2-2, with D uncertain. This CDR3 region has 11 residues. Trimming shortened V by 1 base and J by 8 bases, and 5 bases separated the two germline ends. Per the germline V gene, CDR1 is GTSNPN and CDR2 is SVGIG (reference sequence). CDR3 DNA: TGTGCCTGGAGTGACCCAGGGGAGCTGTTTTTT. Its protein is CAWSDPGELFF.

The gene calls are TRBV6-4 and TRBJ2-3, with 9 bases matching TRBD2. Trimming removed 0 bases from V and 4 bases from J; junction bases left unmatched: 2. This CDR3 is 15 amino acids long. Germline CDR1 is MRHNA and CDR2 is SNTAGT. The CDR3 sequence: CASSDSLAGSDTQYF. As DNA, the CDR3 is TGTGCCAGCAGTGACTCCCTAGCGGGGTCAGATACGCAGTATTTT.

J is TRBJ1-4 and V is TRBV7-2; D possibly corresponds to TRBD1 (5 bases). CDR3 length equals 15 residues. Trimming left V 1 base short and J 7 bases short, with 13 bases between. Germline values: CDR1 SGHTA, CDR2 FQGNSA. The chain's CDR3 is CASSLGGALVEKLFF. Written as DNA, the CDR3 is TGTGCCAGCAGCTTAGGAGGGGCGTTGGTTGAAAAACTGTTTTTT.